This passage covers 4 T cell receptor beta chains from one sample sequenced in a study of shared clonotypes between healthy human individuals. Naive CD8 cells, CD45RO-negative and positively selected for CCR7, excluded terminally differentiated effector memory CD45RA+ cells. The data were produced by immunoSEQ multiplex PCR, yet TCRdb's version contains in-frame clones alone and is incomplete. The table includes about 610,000 clones, 95% to 96% detected once. Material: naive CD8+ T cells sorted from blood. Receptors originate from a woman in her 30s in good health.

This sequence joins TRBV28 and TRBJ2-4, with 14 bases fitting TRBD2. The CDR3 contains 19 residues. The V gene's germline CDR1 is MDHEN and CDR2 SYDVKM. J lost 0 bases, V lost 4 bases, and 8 bases had no gene match. CDR3 nucleotide sequence: TGTGCCAGCAGTTCCCCAGGACTAGCGGGAGGATTAGCCAAAAACATTCAGTACTTC. Its protein is CASSSPGLAGGLAKNIQYF.

The gene calls are TRBV7-9 and TRBJ2-2; tentatively, D is TRBD1 or TRBD2 (6 bases each). CDR3 size: 17 residues. V lost 5 bases and J lost 6, with 22 bases in between. Germline CDR1 SEHNR, CDR2 FQNEAQ (reference sequence). In DNA, the CDR3 is TGTGCCAGCAGCCTAAGCACGGGGGCAGGAATGGCCGGGGAGCTGTTTTTT. Translation gives CASSLSTGAGMAGELFF.

The table lists this clone with a count of one. The chain joins TRBV5-6 to TRBJ2-7; 9 bases align to TRBD1. V lost 7 bases to trimming and J lost 2 bases; unmatched junction nucleotides: 7. The V gene's germline CDR1 is SGHDT and CDR2 YYEEEE. The CDR3 length is 14 residues. The CDR3 region has the DNA TGTGCCAGCCACTTGGGACAGGGAGCCTACGAGCAGTACTTC. This encodes CASHLGQGAYEQYF.

The chain recombines TRBV4-2 with TRBJ2-1; D is unclear. Germline V gene lookup returns CDR1 LGHNA and CDR2 YNFKEQ. Between the trimmed V and J ends, which lost 1 base and 0 bases, there was a span of 10 bases. The CDR3 runs to 16 residues. CDR3 nucleotide sequence: TGTGCCAGCAGCCAAGGGCGCCAGAGCTCCTACAATGAGCAGTTCTTC. It is translated as CASSQGRQSSYNEQFF.